A single sample is the source of the 27 T cell receptor beta chains below, sequenced in a study of OX40 agonist ivuxolimab in advanced cancers. Sequencing was performed with immunoSEQ multiplex PCR; in TCRdb, only in-frame clones are kept and a portion is missing. Among approximately 92,000 clones listed, 94% were seen once. Specimen: CD4+ or CD8+ T cells sorted from blood, collected in a trial of the OX40 agonist ivuxolimab. All receptors come from an adult with an advanced solid tumor such as melanoma, head and neck, liver or kidney cancer.

V usage is TRBV5-1 and J usage is TRBJ1-5; 7 bases map to TRBD1. The germline V gene encodes CDR1 SGHRS and CDR2 YFSETQ. This CDR3 spans 14 amino acids. Trimming at V came to 4 bases and at J to 7 bases, leaving 8 bases not matched to a gene. Here the CDR3 reads CASSLGQVGQPQHF. The CDR3, as DNA: TGCGCCAGCAGCCTCGGACAGGTCGGCCAGCCCCAGCATTTT.

This clone has just one count. The rearrangement uses TRBV15 and TRBJ1-5, with a weak D call TRBD1 (5 bases). Trimming removed 5 bases at V and 2 bases at J, with 16 bases between. This CDR3 is 16 amino acids long. From germline, CDR1 is LNHNV and CDR2 YYDKDF (reference sequence). In DNA, the CDR3 is TGTGCCACCAGCCGATCCGGGACCCAAGGCAATCAGCCCCAGCATTTT. Its protein product is CATSRSGTQGNQPQHF.

This rearrangement joins TRBV7-2 to TRBJ2-3; 7 nucleotides align to TRBD1. The CDR3 is made up of 17 amino acids. Looked up from germline, CDR1 is SGHTA and CDR2 is FQGNSA. V lost 2 bases, J lost 5 bases, and 13 bases stayed unmatched. The CDR3 nucleotides are TGTGCCAGCAGCTTAAGGGCGGCGAGACAGGGAGTAGATACGCAGTATTTT. It encodes CASSLRAARQGVDTQYF.

The chain has TRBV29-1 and TRBJ2-5, with a tentative D call TRBD2 (7 bases). CDR3 length equals 14 residues. Germline assignment: CDR1 SQVTM and CDR2 ANQGSEA. V was clipped by 4 bases and J by 4 bases, with 16 bases between them. The CDR3 loop is CSVVLPGGRETQYF. The CDR3 DNA sequence: TGCAGCGTTGTCCTCCCCGGGGGGCGAGAGACCCAGTACTTC. The full variable domain, in which reference TRBV29-1 and TRBJ2-5 provide the parts outside the CDR3, is SAVISQKPSRDICQRGTSLTIQCQVDSQVTMMFWYRQQPGQSLTLIATANQGSEATYESGFVIDKFPISRPNLTFSTLTVSNMSPEDSSIYLCSVVLPGGRETQYFGPGTRLLVL.

The chain combines TRBV2 with TRBJ1-2; D is unclear. This CDR3 contains 14 residues. Germline CDR1 reads SNHLY; CDR2 reads FYNNEI. Trimming took 3 bases from V and 1 from J, leaving 9 bases between them. The CDR3 bases are TGTGCCAGCAGTGAGTCCGGGGTTAACTATGGCTACACCTTC. It yields the protein CASSESGVNYGYTF.

This clone was seen only a few times. J is TRBJ2-1 and V is TRBV19; 10 bases align to TRBD2. This CDR3 is 15 amino acids long. The germline gives CDR1 LNHDA, CDR2 SQIVND (reference sequence). With 3 bases clipped from V and 8 bases from J, the junction kept 7 bases outside the gene matches. The CDR3 sequence: CASSIPAGGRDEQFF. The CDR3 DNA is TGTGCCAGTAGTATCCCAGCGGGGGGGAGGGATGAGCAGTTCTTC.

About this clone: At one of its ends the junction is not consistent with the germline gene, which may arise from a read error. The V gene is TRBV6-5, the J gene TRBJ2-7, with a weak D call TRBD1 (5 bases). Germline CDR1 reads MNHEY; CDR2 reads SVGAGI. This CDR3 region has 11 residues. DNA of the CDR3: TGTGCCAGCAGTTCAGGGTGGGCGAGGTGCTTC. It yields the protein CASSSGWARCF.

The chain joins TRBV7-8 to TRBJ2-7; D remains ambiguous. The germline CDR1 and CDR2 sequences are SGHVS and FQNEAQ. Trimming removed 3 bases at V and 1 base at J, with 10 bases between. The length of the CDR3 is 14 residues. CDR3 DNA: TGTGCCAGCAGCTTCCCCGGTTCTTCCTACGAGCAGTACTTC. Its protein is CASSFPGSSYEQYF.

The rearrangement links TRBV10-3 to TRBJ2-3, with 7 bases matching TRBD2. The CDR3 covers 16 residues. Unmatched junction bases numbered 7, after V lost 3 bases and J lost 1 base. Germline lookup yields CDR1 ENHRY and CDR2 SYGVKD. CDR3 nucleotide sequence: TGTGCCATCAGTGACCAACCTAGCGGTCGCACAGATACGCAGTATTTT. It specifies CAISDQPSGRTDTQYF.

The chain has TRBV6-1 and TRBJ1-4; D is possibly TRBD1 (6 bases). The CDR3 is 14 residues long. CDR1 and CDR2 (germline): MNHNS, SASEGT. V was trimmed by 5 bases and J by 4 bases, leaving 11 bases between them. The CDR3 loop is CASSTGSLNEKLFF. CDR3 DNA sequence: TGTGCCAGCAGTACAGGGTCCCTTAATGAAAAACTGTTTTTT.

The chain joins TRBV7-9 to TRBJ2-5, with D unclear. Germline V gene data show CDR1 as SEHNR and CDR2 as FQNEAQ (reference sequence). Trimming removed 5 bases from V and 1 base from J, with 5 bases in between. The CDR3 totals 12 residues. The CDR3 coding sequence is TGTGCCAGCAGCCGCCTCCAAGAGACCCAGTACTTC. Translated: CASSRLQETQYF.

This chain uses TRBV5-4 with TRBJ2-5; TRBD2 matches 7 bases. Germline CDR1 is SGHNT and CDR2 is YYREEE (reference sequence). The J segment lost 4 bases and the V segment lost 4 bases, leaving 4 bases of the junction unmatched. The CDR3 has 13 residues. The CDR3 sequence is CASSGGDLETQYF. Here the CDR3 DNA reads TGTGCCAGCAGCGGGGGGGACCTAGAGACCCAGTACTTC.

The gene calls are TRBV9 and TRBJ2-1; D is undetermined. This CDR3 is 12 amino acids long. CDR1 SGDLS and CDR2 YYNGEE come from the germline V gene. Between the trimmed V and J ends, which lost 0 bases and 3 bases, there was a span of 1 base. CDR3 nucleotides: TGTGCCAGCAGCGTAGACTACAATGAGCAGTTCTTC. As protein: CASSVDYNEQFF.

The chain links TRBV6-5 to TRBJ1-2; D is unresolved. With 2 bases removed from V and 0 bases from J, the gap between germline ends came to 10 bases. Germline V gives CDR1 MNHEY, CDR2 SVGAGI. This CDR3 spans 15 amino acids. The CDR3 loop is CASSYAHRPNYGYTF. In nucleotides, the CDR3 is TGTGCCAGCAGTTACGCCCACCGGCCTAACTATGGCTACACCTTC.

The chain has TRBV10-3 and TRBJ2-2; D perhaps matches TRBD1 (6 bases). The V gene lost 10 bases and the J gene lost 1 base, with 10 bases spanning the gap. This CDR3 has 13 amino acids. Germline CDR1 and CDR2: ENHRY and SYGVKD. In nucleotides, the CDR3 is TGTGCCACAGGGGCAGGGAACACCGGGGAGCTGTTTTTT. Translated: CATGAGNTGELFF.

The chain couples TRBV5-8 to TRBJ1-5, with D hard to call. V was trimmed by 3 bases and J by 11 bases, leaving 12 bases between them. In germline, CDR1 is SGHTS, CDR2 YDEGEE. This CDR3 region has 12 residues. This CDR3 reads CASSSAKVTQHF. The CDR3 coding sequence is TGTGCCAGCAGCTCCGCTAAGGTGACCCAGCATTTT. The full variable domain, with the rest looked up from reference TRBV5-8 and TRBJ1-5, is EAGVTQSPTHLIKTRGQQATLRCSPISGHTSVYWYQQALGLGLQFLLWYDEGEERNRGNFPPRFSGRQFPNYSSELNVNALELEDSALYLCASSSAKVTQHFGDGTRLSIL.

The chain combines TRBV11-2 with TRBJ2-3; D is possibly TRBD1 or TRBD2 (5 bases each). The CDR3 spans 15 residues. The V and J ends lost 5 bases and 0 bases respectively, with 12 bases between them. The germline CDR1 and CDR2 sequences are SGHAT and FQNNGV. The DNA for the CDR3 is TGTGCCAGCAGCCGGGGACGTCTTAGCACAGATACGCAGTATTTT. Amino acids: CASSRGRLSTDTQYF.

V and J are TRBV5-6 and TRBJ2-6, with D maybe TRBD2 (5 bases). The CDR3 is 16 residues long. V was clipped by 6 bases and J by 0 bases, with 13 bases between them. Germline V gene data show CDR1 as SGHDT and CDR2 as YYEEEE. In nucleotides, the CDR3 is TGTGCCAGCAACTCCCCCCGGGACTCTGGGGCCAACGTCCTGACTTTC. Protein sequence: CASNSPRDSGANVLTF.

The chain combines TRBV5-8 with TRBJ2-3; 16 positions match TRBD2. The ends lost 3 bases at V and 2 bases at J; junction bases unmatched: 3. The CDR3 spans 17 residues. The V gene's germline CDR1 is SGHTS and CDR2 YDEGEE. The CDR3 here is CASSSGLAGGTTDTQYF. CDR3 coding DNA: TGTGCCAGCAGCTCGGGACTAGCGGGGGGGACCACAGATACGCAGTATTTT.

In its sample, this clone was seen once. The rearrangement joins TRBV6-5 to TRBJ2-5; D unresolved. The germline V gene encodes CDR1 MNHEY and CDR2 SVGAGI. Between the trimmed V and J ends, which lost 8 bases and 5 bases, there was a span of 15 bases. This CDR3 region has 13 residues. CDR3 sequence reads: CASATMDGETQYF. CDR3 sequence (DNA): TGTGCCAGCGCTACGATGGACGGGGAGACCCAGTACTTC.

The chain employs TRBV9 and TRBJ1-1; D not resolved. The CDR3 runs 15 residues. Deletions cut 0 bases from V and 1 base from J, with 10 bases between. In germline, CDR1 is SGDLS, CDR2 YYNGEE. CDR3 bases: TGTGCCAGCAGCGTAGGCGCAACCCCGAACACTGAAGCTTTCTTT. It encodes CASSVGATPNTEAFF. The entire variable domain, with the rest obtained from reference TRBV9 and TRBJ1-1, is as follows: DSGVTQTPKHLITATGQRVTLRCSPRSGDLSVYWYQQSLDQGLQFLIQYYNGEERAKGNILERFSAQQFPDLHSELNLSSLELGDSALYFCASSVGATPNTEAFFGQGTRLTVV.

V gene TRBV9 combines with J gene TRBJ2-5; 11 bases are shared with TRBD2. With 2 bases clipped from V and 1 base from J, the junction kept 1 base outside the gene matches. The germline V gene encodes CDR1 SGDLS and CDR2 YYNGEE. The CDR3 loop spans 15 amino acids. The CDR3 here is CASSVSGGAQETQYF. CDR3 DNA: TGTGCCAGCAGCGTTAGCGGGGGGGCCCAAGAGACCCAGTACTTC.

This sequence joins TRBV28 and TRBJ1-3; no reliable D call. Trimming took off 2 bases at V and 0 bases at J, with 8 bases between the two ends. The germline V gene has CDR1 MDHEN and CDR2 SYDVKM. The CDR3 is 15 amino acids. This CDR3 reads CASSLRDSSGNTIYF. The CDR3 nucleotides read TGTGCCAGCAGTTTACGGGATAGCTCTGGAAACACCATATATTTT. Using reference TRBV28 and TRBJ1-3 for the parts outside the CDR3, the full variable domain is DVKVTQSSRYLVKRTGEKVFLECVQDMDHENMFWYRQDPGLGLRLIYFSYDVKMKEKGDIPEGYSVSREKKERFSLILESASTNQTSMYLCASSLRDSSGNTIYFGEGSWLTVV.

The CDR3 nucleotides are TGTGCCAGCAGCCGCACCAGAGGGGCCAACGTCCTGACTTTC. As protein: CASSRTRGANVLTF. The chain couples TRBV7-2 to TRBJ2-6; no clear D. This CDR3 is 14 amino acids long. CDR1 and CDR2 (germline): SGHTA, FQGNSA. The V end was cut by 5 bases, the J end by 4 bases, with 9 bases between.

The chain combines TRBV4-1 with TRBJ1-5; 7 positions match TRBD1. This CDR3 is built from 15 residues. Losses at the gene ends were 3 bases for V and 2 bases for J; bases not matched to a gene: 4. CDR1 and CDR2 from the germline V gene are MGHRA and YSYEKL. This chain's CDR3 is CASSQGDRRNQPQHF. The DNA of the CDR3 is TGCGCCAGCAGCCAGGGGGACAGACGCAATCAGCCCCAGCATTTT.

This chain links TRBV9 with TRBJ1-2; D uncertain. Germline lookup yields CDR1 SGDLS and CDR2 YYNGEE. The CDR3 spans 14 residues. V dropped 0 bases and J dropped 4 bases, with 10 bases sitting between them. In DNA, the CDR3 is TGTGCCAGCAGCGTAGACATGGGTATCTATGGCTACACCTTC. Residues: CASSVDMGIYGYTF.

The V and J genes are TRBV28 and TRBJ1-3; tentatively, D is TRBD1 (5 bases). The CDR3 has 16 amino acids. Trimming took 4 bases from V and 7 from J, leaving 20 bases between them. Germline V gives CDR1 MDHEN, CDR2 SYDVKM. The CDR3 region has the DNA TGTGCCAGCAGTTCCCTCCTTGGGGGGGTGCGGAACACCATATATTTT. It specifies CASSSLLGGVRNTIYF.